The clone carrying this TCR beta chain was seen only once. Its cognate antigen is unknown. The data are from a study of T-cell memory formation after mild COVID-19. Notes on the study in general: Clones contracting day 15 to 85 were balanced CD4/CD8; later expanders leaned CD4+. Second-wave clones that peaked on day 37 lacked confirmed SARS-CoV-2 specificity.

After 5'RACE with constant-segment primers, TCR alpha and TCR beta cDNA libraries carrying sample barcodes and UMIs were obtained. TCRdb itself ran the 5' RACE reads through MiXCR, one entry per CDR3 protein. The sample consists of 250,000 to 350,000 distinct CDR3 sequences, around 15% of them appearing once. Material: PBMCs or a T cell subset sorted from them (not recorded which). The TCR sequence derives from a man aged 18-30 years who had mild COVID-19 (a few samples of this study predate the infection). Cell type and time point are not known.

CDR3 nucleotide sequence: TGTGCCAGCACCACCCCGGGGGTGAACACTGAAGCTTTCTTT. It translates to CASTTPGVNTEAFF. The chain employs TRBV6-5 and TRBJ1-1; possible D gene TRBD1, 5 bases. The V and J ends lost 7 bases and 0 bases respectively, with 12 bases between them. Germline V CDR1 and CDR2: MNHEY, SVGAGI. The CDR3 runs to 14 residues.